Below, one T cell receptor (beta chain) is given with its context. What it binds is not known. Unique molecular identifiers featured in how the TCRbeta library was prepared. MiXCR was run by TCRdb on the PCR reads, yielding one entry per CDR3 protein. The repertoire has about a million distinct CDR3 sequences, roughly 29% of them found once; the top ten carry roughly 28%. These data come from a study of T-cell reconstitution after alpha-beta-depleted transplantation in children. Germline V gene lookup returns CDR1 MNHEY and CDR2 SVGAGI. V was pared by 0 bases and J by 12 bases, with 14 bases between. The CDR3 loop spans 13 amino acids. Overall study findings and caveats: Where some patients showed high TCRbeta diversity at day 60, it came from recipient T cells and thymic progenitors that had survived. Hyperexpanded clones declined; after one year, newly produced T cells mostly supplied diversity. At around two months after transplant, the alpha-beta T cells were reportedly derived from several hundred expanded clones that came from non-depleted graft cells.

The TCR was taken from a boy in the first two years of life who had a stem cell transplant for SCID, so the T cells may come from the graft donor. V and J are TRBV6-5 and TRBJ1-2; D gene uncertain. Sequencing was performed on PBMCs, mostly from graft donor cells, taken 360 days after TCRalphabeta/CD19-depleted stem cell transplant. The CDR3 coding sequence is TGTGCCAGCAGTTACTCGTTAGCAGGAGAGAACACCTTC. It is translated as CASSYSLAGENTF.